These 30 T cell receptor beta chains were all obtained from the same sample, sequenced in a study of cytomegalovirus exposure and HLA in healthy donors. Primers for the PCR totalled 60 Vbeta and 13 Jbeta. Sequencing used immunoSEQ multiplex PCR; TCRdb keeps in-frame clones, though not all of them. Here the sample spans under 85,000 clones, about three quarters being singletons. Sequenced: PBMCs. Receptors originate from a man between 18 and 29 years old in good health and CMV-seronegative.

This sequence joins TRBV9 and TRBJ2-5, with 7 bases matching TRBD2. After removal of 4 bases from V and 1 base from J, the junction contained 10 bases not matched to a gene. In germline, CDR1 is SGDLS, CDR2 YYNGEE. The CDR3 contains 16 residues. This CDR3 is CASSLSGTWPQETQYF. The CDR3 nucleotides are TGTGCCAGCAGCCTCAGCGGGACCTGGCCCCAAGAGACCCAGTACTTC. Looking up the rest from reference TRBV9 and TRBJ2-5 gives the full variable domain: DSGVTQTPKHLITATGQRVTLRCSPRSGDLSVYWYQQSLDQGLQFLIQYYNGEERAKGNILERFSAQQFPDLHSELNLSSLELGDSALYFCASSLSGTWPQETQYFGPGTRLLVL.

V is TRBV7-9 and J is TRBJ2-3, with a weak D call TRBD2 (5 bases). Germline V gene data show CDR1 as SEHNR and CDR2 as FQNEAQ (reference sequence). The V gene lost 4 bases and the J gene lost 6 bases, with 8 bases spanning the gap. The CDR3 consists of 12 residues. CDR3 loop: CASSSDSDTQYF. CDR3 nucleotides: TGTGCCAGCAGCTCGGACTCGGATACGCAGTATTTT.

The CDR3 DNA is TGTGCCAGCAGTCATGGCGGGGGTGGCACAGATACGCAGTATTTT. Translated: CASSHGGGGTDTQYF. J is TRBJ2-3 and V is TRBV5-6, with 7 bases matching TRBD2. V shed 5 bases and J 1 base; nucleotides not matched to a gene: 7. Looked up from germline, CDR1 is SGHDT and CDR2 is YYEEEE. The CDR3 is 15 residues long.

The chain recombines TRBV10-3 with TRBJ1-1, with 8 bases aligning to TRBD1. Germline CDR1 reads ENHRY; CDR2 reads SYGVKD. The CDR3 consists of 20 residues. The ends lost 0 bases at V and 11 bases at J; junction bases unmatched: 26. This CDR3 is CAISESFGTGLRSWGLKAFF. DNA for the CDR3: TGTGCCATCAGTGAGTCCTTCGGGACAGGTCTAAGGTCGTGGGGGCTTAAGGCTTTCTTT.

This clone occurred a few times. The chain has TRBV19 and TRBJ1-5; 7 bases align to TRBD1. CDR1 LNHDA and CDR2 SQIVND come from the germline V gene (reference sequence). The V and J ends lost 5 bases and 6 bases, in that order; junction bases with no gene match: 10. This CDR3 has 15 amino acids. The CDR3 DNA follows: TGTGCCAGTAGTCCCAGACAGGGAGGTGGTCAGCCCCAGCATTTT. The encoded protein is CASSPRQGGGQPQHF. Combining the CDR3 with reference TRBV19 and TRBJ1-5 gives the whole variable domain DGGITQSPKYLFRKEGQNVTLSCEQNLNHDAMYWYRQDPGQGLRLIYYSQIVNDFQKGDIAEGYSVSREKKESFPLTVTSAQKNPTAFYLCASSPRQGGGQPQHFGDGTRLSIL.

This clone was seen only once. The genes are TRBV9 and TRBJ1-3; D gene ambiguous. Trimming took off 0 bases at V and 9 bases at J, with 22 bases between the two ends. The CDR3 runs to 17 residues. Germline V CDR1 and CDR2: SGDLS, YYNGEE. The CDR3 protein is CASSVDSHHPMVSTIYF. CDR3 sequence (DNA): TGTGCCAGCAGCGTAGACAGCCACCACCCGATGGTCTCCACCATATATTTT.

This clone was seen a few times. The CDR3 region has the DNA TGTGCCAGCTCACCACTCAGCGGGGGTAGTGAGCAGTTCTTC. Translating it yields CASSPLSGGSEQFF. The chain links TRBV18 to TRBJ2-1; the match to TRBD2 covers 8 bases. The CDR3 spans 14 residues. Unmatched junction bases numbered 5, after V lost 1 base and J lost 9 bases. Germline V CDR1 and CDR2: KGHSH, LQKENI. The whole variable domain, filled in from reference TRBV18 and TRBJ2-1, reads NAGVMQNPRHLVRRRGQEARLRCSPMKGHSHVYWYRQLPEEGLKFMVYLQKENIIDESGMPKERFSAEFPKEGPSILRIQQVVRGDSAAYFCASSPLSGGSEQFFGPGTRLTVL.

This clone has more than one count but fewer than ten. This chain joins TRBV18 and TRBJ2-1; TRBD2 matches 11 bases. The CDR3 sequence is 16 residues long. V lost 6 bases to trimming and J lost 7 bases; unmatched junction nucleotides: 11. CDR1 KGHSH and CDR2 LQKENI come from the germline V gene. The CDR3 DNA sequence: TGTGCCAGCTCTCCCAATAGCGGGGGGGCCTTTAATGAGCAGTTCTTC. Protein: CASSPNSGGAFNEQFF.

Concerning this clone itself: One end of the junction is discordant with germline, which a read error may explain. The chain employs TRBV5-1 and TRBJ2-1; tentative D call: TRBD2 (6 bases). Germline-derived CDR1 and CDR2 are SGHRS and YFSETQ. There are 16 residues in the CDR3. Written as DNA, the CDR3 is TGCGCCGGCAGCTCGCCGGGGACTGGGATGTACAATGAGCAGTTCTTC. Its translation: CAGSSPGTGMYNEQFF. Full variable domain (rest looked up from reference TRBV5-1 and TRBJ2-1): KAGVTQTPRYLIKTRGQQVTLSCSPISGHRSVSWYQQTPGQGLQFLFEYFSETQRNKGNFPGRFSGRQFSNSRSEMNVSTLELGDSALYLCAGSSPGTGMYNEQFFGPGTRLTVL.

The chain has TRBV29-1 and TRBJ2-5; 9 bases are a match to TRBD1. Looked up from germline, CDR1 is SQVTM and CDR2 is ANQGSEA. The CDR3 covers 16 residues. The trim removed 7 bases at V and 7 bases at J, leaving 19 bases unmatched. In nucleotides, the CDR3 is TGCAGCGCCCGATCCGGGACAGGGAAATCTTGGGGGACCCAGTACTTC. This encodes CSARSGTGKSWGTQYF.

The chain couples TRBV6-5 to TRBJ1-6; 7 positions agree with TRBD1. CDR1 is MNHEY, CDR2 SVGAGI, per germline. V was pared by 6 bases and J by 10 bases, with 9 bases of the junction left unmatched. The CDR3 loop spans 14 amino acids. DNA for the CDR3: TGTGCCAGCAGCCGACAGGGTTTAGGGTCACCCCTCCACTTT. This encodes CASSRQGLGSPLHF.

As concerns this clone: At one end, the junction sequence differs from germline, possibly due to a read error. This chain joins TRBV2 and TRBJ1-5; TRBD1 is a possible D gene (5 bases). The V gene's germline CDR1 is SNHLY and CDR2 FYNNEI. The CDR3 loop spans 15 amino acids. CDR3 DNA: TGTGCCAGCAGAGAAGACAGAGCAAGCAATCAGCCCCAGCATTTT. Translation gives CASREDRASNQPQHF.

This rearrangement joins TRBV5-6 to TRBJ1-5; TRBD1 matches 9 bases. CDR1 is SGHDT and CDR2 is YYEEEE in the germline V gene. The CDR3 covers 16 residues. V trimming: 1 base; J trimming: 1 base; junction bases outside the gene matches: 3. The CDR3 coding sequence is TGTGCCAGCAGCTTGTTTGGACAGGGGAGCAATCAGCCCCAGCATTTT. Its translation is CASSLFGQGSNQPQHF.

The rearrangement uses TRBV7-2 and TRBJ2-7, with TRBD1 identical over 7 bases. Germline CDR1 and CDR2: SGHTA and FQGNSA. With 5 bases clipped from V and 4 bases from J, the junction kept 20 bases outside the gene matches. The CDR3 totals 18 residues. CDR3 sequence: CASSGAGTVGDRMYEQYF. CDR3 nucleotides: TGTGCCAGCAGCGGTGCCGGGACAGTTGGCGACCGGATGTACGAGCAGTACTTC. Variable domain in full (rest from reference TRBV7-2 and TRBJ2-7): GAGVSQSPSNKVTEKGKDVELRCDPISGHTALYWYRQSLGQGLEFLIYFQGNSAPDKSGLPSDRFSAERTGGSVSTLTIQRTQQEDSAVYLCASSGAGTVGDRMYEQYFGPGTRLTVT.

The chain recombines TRBV5-1 with TRBJ2-3; unclear D gene. There are 14 residues in the CDR3. V shed 1 base and J shed 2 bases, with 8 bases lying between them. Germline CDR1 is SGHRS and CDR2 is YFSETQ. CDR3 in amino acids: CASSLSSPTDTQYF. The CDR3 bases are TGCGCCAGCAGCTTGTCCTCTCCCACAGATACGCAGTATTTT.

The V and J genes are TRBV2 and TRBJ1-1; possible D gene TRBD1, 5 bases. Germline lookup yields CDR1 SNHLY and CDR2 FYNNEI. The CDR3 contains 16 residues. V lost 6 bases and J 0 bases, leaving 17 bases between the germline ends. The CDR3 sequence: CASRGEGEGMNTEAFF. CDR3 in DNA: TGTGCCAGCAGGGGGGAGGGTGAAGGTATGAACACTGAAGCTTTCTTT.

This clone is a singleton in its sample. The genes are TRBV5-1 and TRBJ2-1, with 7 bases identical to TRBD1. The CDR3 is 16 amino acids. The germline V gene encodes CDR1 SGHRS and CDR2 YFSETQ. V was clipped by 7 bases and J by 4 bases; unmatched bases: 14. The CDR3 sequence is CASSLGTVGAYNEQFF. CDR3 in DNA: TGCGCCAGCTCACTCGGGACAGTTGGGGCTTACAATGAGCAGTTCTTC. Combining the CDR3 with reference TRBV5-1 and TRBJ2-1 gives the whole variable domain KAGVTQTPRYLIKTRGQQVTLSCSPISGHRSVSWYQQTPGQGLQFLFEYFSETQRNKGNFPGRFSGRQFSNSRSEMNVSTLELGDSALYLCASSLGTVGAYNEQFFGPGTRLTVL.

The genes are TRBV29-1 and TRBJ2-3; 8 nucleotides match TRBD1. Trimming cost V 7 bases and J 5 bases; bases outside gene matches: 11. The CDR3 sequence is 14 residues long. CDR1 is SQVTM and CDR2 is ANQGSEA in the germline V gene. CDR3 sequence: CSGSEDREGDTQYF. The CDR3 bases are TGCAGCGGGTCCGAGGACAGGGAAGGAGATACGCAGTATTTT.

V and J are TRBV13 and TRBJ2-3, with 10 bases identical to TRBD2. From germline, CDR1 is PRHDT and CDR2 FYEKMQ (reference sequence). Losses at the gene ends were 5 bases for V and 7 bases for J; bases not matched to a gene: 9. CDR3 length: 15 residues. CDR3 DNA sequence: TGTGCCAGCAGCCCAGAGGCTAGCGGGGGAAATACGCAGTATTTT. It encodes CASSPEASGGNTQYF.

The chain recombines TRBV6-5 with TRBJ2-7; the match to TRBD2 covers 9 bases. The germline CDR1 and CDR2 sequences are MNHEY and SVGAGI. This CDR3 has 16 residues. V was clipped by 2 bases and J by 4 bases; unmatched bases: 9. The DNA of the CDR3 is TGTGCCAGCAGTTACAAGGGGCGGGGGGGTAGGTACGAGCAGTACTTC. Translation gives CASSYKGRGGRYEQYF.

The CDR3 protein is CASSHPNGARGPRGEQFF. DNA of the CDR3: TGCGCCAGCAGCCACCCCAACGGAGCCAGGGGGCCCAGGGGTGAGCAGTTCTTC. The chain has TRBV4-1 and TRBJ2-1, with 8 positions matching TRBD1. The ends lost 3 bases at V and 9 bases at J; junction bases unmatched: 19. Germline loops: CDR1 MGHRA, CDR2 YSYEKL. This CDR3 contains 18 residues.

The chain carries TRBV6-6 and TRBJ1-1; D is unresolved. Germline V CDR1 and CDR2: MNHNY, SVGAGI (reference sequence). Trimming shortened V by 6 bases and J by 8 bases, and 7 bases separated the two germline ends. The CDR3 extends over 10 amino acids. CDR3 in amino acids: CASRDSEAFF. Here the CDR3 DNA reads TGTGCCAGCAGGGACTCCGAAGCTTTCTTT.

Written as DNA, the CDR3 is TGTGCCATCAGCGCCGGGACAGGTTCTGATCAGCCCCAGCATTTT. This encodes CAISAGTGSDQPQHF. V usage is TRBV10-3 and J usage is TRBJ1-5; 8 nucleotides line up with TRBD1. V was clipped by 6 bases and J by 5 bases; unmatched bases: 9. The V gene's germline CDR1 is ENHRY and CDR2 SYGVKD. This CDR3 comprises 15 residues.

This clone has only one observation. The genes are TRBV19 and TRBJ2-1; 8 bases map to TRBD2. Germline V CDR1 and CDR2: LNHDA, SQIVND (reference sequence). Trimming took 3 bases from V and 0 from J; bases not matched to a gene: 10. This CDR3 is 18 amino acids long. CDR3 in amino acids: CASSINAGGLSSYNEQFF. CDR3 bases: TGTGCCAGTAGTATCAACGCGGGGGGCCTGAGCTCCTACAATGAGCAGTTCTTC.

This chain joins TRBV6-1 and TRBJ2-2; TRBD1 might be the D (6 bases). From germline, CDR1 is MNHNS and CDR2 SASEGT. The CDR3 contains 13 residues. The V end lost 7 bases, the J end lost 3 bases, and 9 bases lay between the germline ends. The CDR3 coding sequence is TGTGCCAGCAACCAGGGGCACACCGGGGAGCTGTTTTTT. Amino acid sequence: CASNQGHTGELFF.

CDR3 sequence (DNA): TGCGCCAGCAGCTTGATCGGGACAGAGGCCAAAAACATTCAGTACTTC. Its translation is CASSLIGTEAKNIQYF. The chain has TRBV5-1 and TRBJ2-4, with 7 bases that match TRBD1. Trimming removed 1 base from V and 1 base from J; junction bases left unmatched: 5. Germline CDR1 SGHRS, CDR2 YFSETQ. There are 16 residues in the CDR3.

The chain is built from TRBV6-1 and TRBJ2-3; 13 positions agree with TRBD2. The CDR3 has 15 residues. In germline, CDR1 is MNHNS, CDR2 SASEGT. V lost 1 base to trimming and J lost 8 bases; unmatched junction nucleotides: 3. The CDR3 spells CASSEGTSGGITQYF. The DNA of the CDR3 is TGTGCCAGCAGTGAAGGGACTAGCGGGGGCATTACGCAGTATTTT.

The gene calls are TRBV6-1 and TRBJ1-1; D unclear. The CDR3 is 14 residues long. Germline V gives CDR1 MNHNS, CDR2 SASEGT. Trimming took 4 bases from V and 6 from J, leaving 15 bases between them. CDR3 sequence (DNA): TGTGCCAGCAGTGGGTACCGGGGAGTTGCTGAAGCTTTCTTT. Translated: CASSGYRGVAEAFF.

The chain combines TRBV19 with TRBJ2-5; a possible D gene is TRBD2 (6 bases). V was cut by 4 bases and J by 1 base, with 10 bases left in between. From germline, CDR1 is LNHDA and CDR2 SQIVND (reference sequence). The CDR3 loop spans 14 amino acids. CDR3 coding DNA: TGTGCCAGTAGTAATGGAGGGTCCCAAGAGACCCAGTACTTC. As protein: CASSNGGSQETQYF.

The gene calls are TRBV19 and TRBJ2-1; 8 positions agree with TRBD1. In germline, CDR1 is LNHDA, CDR2 SQIVND (reference sequence). The length of the CDR3 is 17 residues. V lost 2 bases, J lost 8 bases, and 14 bases stayed unmatched. CDR3 loop: CASSIYPRNRGNHEQFF. In DNA form, the CDR3 reads TGTGCCAGTAGTATATACCCCCGGAACAGGGGGAACCATGAGCAGTTCTTC.